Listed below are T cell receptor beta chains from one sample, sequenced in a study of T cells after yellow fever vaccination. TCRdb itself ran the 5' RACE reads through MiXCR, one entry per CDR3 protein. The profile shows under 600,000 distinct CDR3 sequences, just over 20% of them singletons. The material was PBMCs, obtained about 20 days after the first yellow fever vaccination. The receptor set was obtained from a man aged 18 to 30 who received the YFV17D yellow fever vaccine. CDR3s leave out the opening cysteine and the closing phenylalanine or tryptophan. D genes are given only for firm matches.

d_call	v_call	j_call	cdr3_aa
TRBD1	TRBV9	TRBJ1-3	ASSARQGSGNTIY
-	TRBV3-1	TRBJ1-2	ASSQDRNRNYGYT
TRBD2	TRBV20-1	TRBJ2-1	SAREPGGTFNEQF
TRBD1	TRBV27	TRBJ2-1	ASSLPGQGYNEQF
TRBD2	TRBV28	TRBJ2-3	ASTPGSGGADTQY
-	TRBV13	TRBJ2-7	ASSLVIRDEQY
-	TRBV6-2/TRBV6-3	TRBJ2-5	ASSYMDYYQETQY
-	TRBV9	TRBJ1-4	ASSVDGGNEKLF
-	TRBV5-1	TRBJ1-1	ASSSPDGTEAF
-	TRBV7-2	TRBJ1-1	ASSQDRYNTEAF
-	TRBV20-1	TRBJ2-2	SARLTGLRTGELF
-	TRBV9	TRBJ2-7	ASSVDGHSYEQY
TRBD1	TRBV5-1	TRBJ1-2	ASSEGQGAFGYT
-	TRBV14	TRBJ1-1	ASEAWSDTEAF
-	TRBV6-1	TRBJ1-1	ASTAHLVGTEAF
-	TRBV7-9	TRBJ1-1	ASSLSGVNTEAF
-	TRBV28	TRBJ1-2	ASTGTNYGYT
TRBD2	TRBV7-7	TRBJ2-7	ASSPSGTGGWEQY
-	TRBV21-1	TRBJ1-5	ASTKGGERDRGLDGNQPQH
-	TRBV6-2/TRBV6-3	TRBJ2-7	ASKADYEQY
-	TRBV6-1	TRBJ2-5	ASSRAGTRKETQY
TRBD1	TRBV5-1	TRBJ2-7	ASSLGMGDSAKYEQY
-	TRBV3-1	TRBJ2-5	ASSQDSGTTARETQY
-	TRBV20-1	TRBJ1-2	SAFPATSPSPNYGYT
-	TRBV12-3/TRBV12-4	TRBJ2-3	ASSLGEVGTQY
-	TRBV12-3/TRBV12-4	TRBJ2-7	ASSFGRTYEQY
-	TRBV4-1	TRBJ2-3	ASSQESGRSDTQY
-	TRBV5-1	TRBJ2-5	ASRPAFRATQETQY
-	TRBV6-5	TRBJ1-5	ASNGAAQPQH
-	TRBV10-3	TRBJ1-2	AISESMGILGYT
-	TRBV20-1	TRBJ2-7	SVVGGLDYEQY
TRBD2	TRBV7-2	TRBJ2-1	ASSLAPGLAGGIQF
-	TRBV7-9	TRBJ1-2	ASSYGLGRGYT
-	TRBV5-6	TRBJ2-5	ASIPAGLYGGTQY
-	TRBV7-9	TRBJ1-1	ASSTTPGTHINHAF
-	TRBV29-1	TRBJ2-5	SVDVRGETQY
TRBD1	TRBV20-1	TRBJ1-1	SAEGQGNTEAF
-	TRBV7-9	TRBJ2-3	ASSPWEDTDTQY
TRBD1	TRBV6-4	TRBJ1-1	ASSERGRMAEAF
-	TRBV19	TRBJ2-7	ASSIRLLYEQY
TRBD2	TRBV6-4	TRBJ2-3	ASSDVRAGARGTDTQY
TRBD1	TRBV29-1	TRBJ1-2	SVAGQGYGYT
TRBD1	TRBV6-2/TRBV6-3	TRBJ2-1	ASMGQTVNEQF
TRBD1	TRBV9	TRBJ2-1	ASSGGQGPSSSYNEQF
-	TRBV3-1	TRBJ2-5	ASSHVRGPRETQY
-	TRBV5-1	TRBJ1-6	ASSLGEIPNSPLH
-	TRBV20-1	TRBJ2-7	SATRGDSYEQY
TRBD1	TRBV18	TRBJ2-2	ASSDRGNTGELF
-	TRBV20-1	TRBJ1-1	SAIWSGGGTEAF
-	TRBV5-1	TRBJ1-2	ASSARGSNGYT
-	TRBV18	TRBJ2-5	ASLLGETQY
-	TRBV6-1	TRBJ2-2	ASRGPAANTGELF